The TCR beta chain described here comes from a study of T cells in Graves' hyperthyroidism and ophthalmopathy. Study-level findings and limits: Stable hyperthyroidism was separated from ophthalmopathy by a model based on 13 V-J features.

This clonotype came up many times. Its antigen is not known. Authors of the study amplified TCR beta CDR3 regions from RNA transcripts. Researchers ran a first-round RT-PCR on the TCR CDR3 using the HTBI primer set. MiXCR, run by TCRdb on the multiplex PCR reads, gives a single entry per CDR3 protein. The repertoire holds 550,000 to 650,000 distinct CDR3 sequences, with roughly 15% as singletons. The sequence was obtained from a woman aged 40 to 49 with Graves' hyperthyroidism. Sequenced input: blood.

The CDR3 DNA follows: TGTGCCAGCAGCGCTTACGGGACTAGCGGGACCTACGAGCAGTACTTC. This translates into CASSAYGTSGTYEQYF. The chain is built from TRBV7-8 and TRBJ2-7; 13 nucleotides align to TRBD2. Germline CDR1 is SGHVS and CDR2 is FQNEAQ. Germline trimming cut 5 bases from V and 2 bases from J; bases unmatched to any gene: 6. This CDR3 contains 16 residues.